This T cell receptor (beta chain) was captured by sequencing in a study of T cells in Graves' hyperthyroidism and ophthalmopathy. Germline lookup yields CDR1 SGDLS and CDR2 YYNGEE. J gave up 4 bases and V 3 bases, and 9 bases lay outside the gene matches. The CDR3 is made up of 17 amino acids. Each diagnosis drew on symptoms, thyroxine, TRAb, thyroid ultrasound and orbital computed tomography findings. This clonotype was seen only once. Template material for amplifying TCR beta CDR3 regions consisted of RNA transcripts. The HTBI primer set was used in a first-round RT-PCR of the TCR CDR3. TCRdb independently ran MiXCR on the multiplex PCR reads; one entry per CDR3 protein. The sample has 480,000 or so distinct CDR3 sequences, 46% seen once.

The receptor's source is an adult woman with Graves' disease, either hyperthyroidism or ophthalmopathy (not recorded which). This chain connects TRBV9 to TRBJ2-2; 10 bases agree with TRBD2. Material for sequencing was peripheral blood or thyroid tissue (not recorded which). The CDR3 protein is CASSASKASGSTGELFF. Written as DNA, the CDR3 is TGTGCCAGCAGCGCCAGCAAGGCTAGCGGGAGCACCGGGGAGCTGTTTTTT.